This TCR beta chain originates from a study of metastatic and nonmetastatic thyroid tumors. Overall study findings and caveats: Across blood and tumor, TCR beta diversity in malignant thyroid tumors was reportedly significantly higher than in benign nodules.

Each patient went into thyroid surgery without having received any treatment. MiXCR re-clonotyped the PCR reads for TCRdb. The sample contains roughly 36,000 clones, more than 10% of which appear only once. Ten or more counts support this clone. Its specificity is unknown. The germline CDR1 and CDR2 sequences are SGHAT and FQNNGV. The CDR3 consists of 17 residues. The trim removed 0 bases at V and 4 bases at J, leaving 9 bases unmatched. Sequencing input: blood. This sequence joins TRBV11-2 and TRBJ1-3; the match to TRBD1 covers 7 bases. The source of this sequence is a female donor with papillary thyroid cancer or a benign thyroid nodule (not recorded which). Some clones in this sample may be carry-over from other donors' samples. This CDR3 is CASSLDPTGENGNTIYF. CDR3 DNA: TGTGCCAGCAGCTTAGATCCCACAGGGGAGAACGGAAACACCATATATTTT.